The 12 T cell receptor beta chains below all came from one sample that was sequenced in a study of low-dose radiotherapy and immunotherapy resistance in tumors. Noted time point: after trial treatment. Treatment described: LDRT plus nivolumab, ipilimumab, low-dose cyclophosphamide and aspirin (RACIN trial). Primers targeting TRAV and TRBV primed first-strand cDNA, covering alpha and beta chains. With a constant-region primer and a V-primer adapter, TCRs were subjected to around 18 PCR cycles of amplification. TCRdb re-analysed the reads in MiXCR, keeping a single row per CDR3 protein. The sample has some 57,000 distinct CDR3 sequences, about 25% seen once. Sequences were derived from PBMCs, sampled after low-dose radiotherapy plus immunotherapy. Receptors were obtained from a male donor with prostate cancer.

This sequence joins TRBV20-1 and TRBJ1-5; maybe TRBD1 (6 bases). Trimming took 6 bases from V and 6 from J, leaving 15 bases between them. Per germline, CDR1 DFQATT and CDR2 SNEGSKA (reference sequence). This CDR3 comprises 13 residues. In DNA, the CDR3 is TGCAGTGCAAAGGGGCAGGGGCGTCAGCCCCAGCATTTT. Translated, it gives CSAKGQGRQPQHF.

Worth noting for this clonotype: Possible read error: a much larger clone is one base away. The chain is built from TRBV7-6 and TRBJ2-1, with D possibly being TRBD1 (6 bases). Germline CDR1 SGHVS, CDR2 FNYEAQ. This CDR3 spans 13 amino acids. The DNA of the CDR3 is TGTCCCAGCAGCTTTTCTACAGGGACTGAGCAGTTCTTC. Its protein is CPSSFSTGTEQFF.

V gene TRBV9 combines with J gene TRBJ2-1; 12 nucleotides line up with TRBD2. This CDR3 is 14 amino acids long. Germline V gives CDR1 SGDLS, CDR2 YYNGEE. The J segment lost 9 bases and the V segment lost 4 bases, leaving 5 bases of the junction unmatched. This CDR3 is CASSPGLAGPEQFF. CDR3 coding DNA: TGTGCCAGCAGCCCGGGACTAGCGGGTCCTGAGCAGTTCTTC. Using reference TRBV9 and TRBJ2-1 for the parts outside the CDR3, the full variable domain is DSGVTQTPKHLITATGQRVTLRCSPRSGDLSVYWYQQSLDQGLQFLIQYYNGEERAKGNILERFSAQQFPDLHSELNLSSLELGDSALYFCASSPGLAGPEQFFGPGTRLTVL.

The CDR3 loop reads CASSFTVGVEQFF. CDR3 coding DNA: TGTGCCAGCAGTTTTACCGTAGGGGTTGAGCAGTTCTTC. V is TRBV7-2 and J is TRBJ2-1; D is perhaps TRBD1 (5 bases). CDR3 length: 13 residues. Trimming removed 6 bases at V and 9 bases at J, with 15 bases between. Per the germline V gene, CDR1 is SGHTA and CDR2 is FQGNSA. Full variable domain (missing parts from reference TRBV7-2 and TRBJ2-1): GAGVSQSPSNKVTEKGKDVELRCDPISGHTALYWYRQSLGQGLEFLIYFQGNSAPDKSGLPSDRFSAERTGGSVSTLTIQRTQQEDSAVYLCASSFTVGVEQFFGPGTRLTVL.

The chain carries TRBV9 and TRBJ2-5; 10 bases line up with TRBD2. The V gene's germline CDR1 is SGDLS and CDR2 YYNGEE. Losses at the gene ends were 4 bases for V and 3 bases for J; bases not matched to a gene: 3. This CDR3 has 14 amino acids. The CDR3 spells CASSPLAGEETQYF. CDR3 nucleotide sequence: TGTGCCAGCAGCCCCCTAGCGGGGGAAGAGACCCAGTACTTC.

This clonotype was recorded many times. The rearrangement joins TRBV20-1 to TRBJ2-7, with D perhaps TRBD1 (6 bases). The CDR3 extends over 14 amino acids. Trimming shortened V by 0 bases and J by 3 bases, and 12 bases separated the two germline ends. The germline gives CDR1 DFQATT, CDR2 SNEGSKA (reference sequence). CDR3 coding DNA: TGCAGTGCTAGAGACCCGGGACACCTCTACGAGCAGTACTTC. Protein: CSARDPGHLYEQYF.

This clonotype was seen ten or more times. A far more abundant clone sits one base away, making this likely a read error. This rearrangement joins TRBV9 to TRBJ2-7; TRBD2 matches at 14 bases. Unmatched junction bases numbered 8, after V lost 8 bases and J lost 7 bases. The CDR3 is made up of 14 amino acids. The germline V gene encodes CDR1 SGDLS and CDR2 YYNGEE. The CDR3 spells CARTSGGGINEQYF. For the CDR3, the DNA is TGTGCCAGGACTAGCGGGGGGGGAATCAATGAGCAGTACTTC.

The table lists this clonotype with a few counts. The rearrangement uses TRBV4-1 and TRBJ2-7, with 9 positions matching TRBD1. This CDR3 spans 15 amino acids. With 1 base clipped from V and 3 bases from J, the junction kept 4 bases outside the gene matches. Germline V gene data show CDR1 as MGHRA and CDR2 as YSYEKL. As DNA, the CDR3 is TGCGCCAGCAGCCAAGTAGGGACAGGGTACTACGAGCAGTACTTC. This sequence encodes CASSQVGTGYYEQYF.

This clonotype was observed a handful of times. The chain couples TRBV4-2 to TRBJ2-4; 7 positions agree with TRBD2. J was trimmed by 9 bases and V by 4 bases; bases with no gene match: 9. CDR3 length: 14 residues. Germline-derived CDR1 and CDR2 are LGHNA and YNFKEQ. The CDR3 region has the DNA TGTGCCAGCAGCCTTAGCGGGCCAGAGGCCATTCAGTACTTC. Translated, it gives CASSLSGPEAIQYF.

The table lists this clonotype with many counts. The V and J genes are TRBV5-1 and TRBJ2-1; TRBD1 matches 9 bases. J lost 5 bases, V lost 4 bases, and 16 bases had no gene match. CDR3 length: 18 residues. Per the germline V gene, CDR1 is SGHRS and CDR2 is YFSETQ. The CDR3 reads CASSPRDRALAPNNEQFF. CDR3 bases: TGCGCCAGCAGCCCCCGGGACAGGGCTCTAGCGCCGAACAATGAGCAGTTCTTC.

The J gene is TRBJ2-1, the V gene TRBV24-1; 8 bases match TRBD2. Trimming at V came to 1 base and at J to 4 bases, leaving 5 bases not matched to a gene. Germline CDR1 reads KGHDR; CDR2 reads SFDVKD. The CDR3 is 16 amino acids. CDR3 in amino acids: CATSDLTGGPYNEQFF. The CDR3 nucleotides are TGTGCCACCAGTGATTTAACGGGAGGGCCGTACAATGAGCAGTTCTTC.

The CDR3 loop reads CASSSIPGQGIFTF. CDR3 sequence (DNA): TGTGCCAGCAGTTCTATTCCGGGACAGGGAATATTCACCTTC. This chain connects TRBV12-3 or TRBV12-4 to TRBJ1-2; the match to TRBD1 covers 9 bases. The CDR3 spans 14 residues. V lost 4 bases, J lost 13 bases, and 13 bases stayed unmatched.